Here is one T cell receptor beta chain with its context. The source of the sample is a study of T-cell memory formation after mild COVID-19. TCRdb recomputed calls from the 5' RACE reads with MiXCR, one row per CDR3 protein. The profile covers about 130,000 distinct CDR3 sequences, with less than 25% appearing a single time and around 22% taken by the ten largest. This CDR3 is 17 amino acids long. The germline V gene has CDR1 SGDLS and CDR2 YYNGEE. The V gene end was trimmed by 3 bases and the J gene end by 0 bases; junction bases not matched to a gene: 7. The chain recombines TRBV9 with TRBJ2-1, with 9 positions matching TRBD1. The sequenced sample consisted of PBMCs or a T cell subset sorted from them (not recorded which). The clonotype was recovered from an adult woman who had mild COVID-19 (a few samples of this study predate the infection). Cell type and time point are not known. CDR3 region: CASSEPLTGGSYNEQFF. CDR3 in DNA: TGTGCCAGCAGCGAACCTTTGACAGGGGGCTCCTACAATGAGCAGTTCTTC.